The sequence of this T cell receptor (beta chain) was determined in a study of CD8+ T cells in alopecia areata. The overall study: Donor skin was harvested from roughly 6-12-month-old C3H/HeJ mice with spontaneous alopecia and grafted onto 7-10-week-old female C3H/HeJ recipients. Overall study results and limits: Patients shared TCRs less clearly than mice did, possibly owing to HLA. Scalp samples also yield sequences from resident alphabeta T cells of normal skin. Relative to normal scalp, lesional scalp, especially alopecia totalis/universalis, showed higher clonality.

Extraction and reverse transcription of RNA yielded cDNA as the sequencing template. Assay: immunoSEQ multiplex PCR; the TCRdb copy retains only in-frame clones and omits some. Listed for the sample are 290,000 or so clones, none seen a single time. Worth noting for this clone: What it binds is unknown. These gene names are mouse names. Read data end 4 residues before the CDR3 end; the end is taken from the germline J gene.

This CDR3 is built from 16 residues. The germline gives CDR1 NSHNY, CDR2 SYGAGN. V trimming: 5 bases; J trimming: 1 base; junction bases outside the gene matches: 5. The authors sorted pooled cutaneous lymph node cells using CD4, CD8alpha, NKG2D, NKG2ACE and other markers. This sequence originates from a C3H/HeJ mouse with alopecia areata. This line is of MHC haplotype H2-k. Sequencing was performed on CD4+ T cells sorted from a lymph node. J is TRBJ2-1 and V is TRBV13-1; 11 positions agree with TRBD2. Incomplete CDR3 DNA: TGTGCCAGCAGACCACTGGGGGGGCGCAACTATGCT. This codes for CASRPLGGRNYA. The CDR3 in full is CASRPLGGRNYAEQFF.